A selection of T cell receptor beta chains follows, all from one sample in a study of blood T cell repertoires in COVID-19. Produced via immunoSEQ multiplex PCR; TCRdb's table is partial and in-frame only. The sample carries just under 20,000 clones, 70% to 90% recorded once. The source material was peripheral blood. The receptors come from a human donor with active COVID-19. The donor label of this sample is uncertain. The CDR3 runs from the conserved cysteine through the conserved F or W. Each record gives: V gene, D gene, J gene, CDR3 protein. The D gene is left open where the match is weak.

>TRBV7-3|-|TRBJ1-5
CASSLIGGNNQPQHF
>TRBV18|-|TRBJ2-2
CASSPGHYRGAVF
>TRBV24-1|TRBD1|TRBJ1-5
CATEKQGNRIQPQHF
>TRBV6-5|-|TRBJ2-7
CVALRRGPTYEQYF
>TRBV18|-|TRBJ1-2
CASSPSPLQGTGYTF
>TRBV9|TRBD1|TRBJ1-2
CASSGDRVYGYTF
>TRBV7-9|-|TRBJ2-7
CASRAGAAYEQYF
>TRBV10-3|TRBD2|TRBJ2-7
CAISRLAEANYEQYF
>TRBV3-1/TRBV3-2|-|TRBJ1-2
CASSQVNGAWNYGYTF
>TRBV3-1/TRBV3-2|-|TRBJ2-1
CASSQDLVEYEQFF
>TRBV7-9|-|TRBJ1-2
CASSVSGGGGYTF
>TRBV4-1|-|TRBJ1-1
CASSQLSTEAFF
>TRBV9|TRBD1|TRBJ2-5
CASSVGKGQQETQYF
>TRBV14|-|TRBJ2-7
CASSQGGIRRNYEQYF
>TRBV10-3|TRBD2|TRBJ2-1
CASQLAGALNEQFF
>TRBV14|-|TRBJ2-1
CASSQDGSWGDEQFF
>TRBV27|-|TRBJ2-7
CASSFTRGQLEQYF
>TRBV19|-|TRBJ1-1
CASMDFVGAEAFF
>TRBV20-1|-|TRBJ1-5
CSASPSGTSSNQPQHF
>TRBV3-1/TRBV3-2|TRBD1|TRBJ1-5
CASSQDTGVNQPQHF
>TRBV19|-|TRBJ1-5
CASSLYSPTRGYQPQHF
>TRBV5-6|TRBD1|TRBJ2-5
CASSTLTGGRETQYF
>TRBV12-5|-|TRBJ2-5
CASGTGGGETQYF
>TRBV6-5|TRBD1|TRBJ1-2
CASRMTGGKYGYTF
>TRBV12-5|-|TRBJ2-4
CASGIDRDNIAKNIQYF
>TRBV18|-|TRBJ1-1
CASSPQDVVQTYIF
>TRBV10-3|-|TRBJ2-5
CAISETAGMNQETQYF
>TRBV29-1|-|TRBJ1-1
CSVWTATAGTEAFF
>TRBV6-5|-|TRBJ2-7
CASKDTWNSYEQYF
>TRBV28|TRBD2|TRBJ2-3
CASSRASGSTDTQYF
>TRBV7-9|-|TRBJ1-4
CASSPPGGEKLFF
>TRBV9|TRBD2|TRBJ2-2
CASSVIAGPLAGELFF
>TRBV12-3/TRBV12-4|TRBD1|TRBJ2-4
CASRTGGNIQYF
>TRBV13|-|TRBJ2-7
CASSLSLNPYEQYF
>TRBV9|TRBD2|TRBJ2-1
CASSVGSGGGADEQFF
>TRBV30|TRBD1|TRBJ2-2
CAWSGFWDRGAKGNTGELFF
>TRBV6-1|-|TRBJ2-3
CASSEAMSITRTDTQYF
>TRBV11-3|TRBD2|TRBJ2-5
CASSSRGLADRETQYF
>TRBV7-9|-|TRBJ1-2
CASSQGWNYGYTF
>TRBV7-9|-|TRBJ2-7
CASSPTGFMEQYF
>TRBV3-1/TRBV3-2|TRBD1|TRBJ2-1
CASSLRQGYNEQFF
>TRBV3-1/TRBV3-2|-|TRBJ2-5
CASSPSPETQYF